Detailed here is one T cell receptor beta chain. Its antigen is unidentified. The table came from immunoSEQ multiplex PCR; TCRdb's copy has only in-frame clones and leaves some out. The sample has some 170,000 clones, approximately 94% seen once; the top ten hold around 3%. The data originate from a study of T cell responses to AZD1222 COVID-19 vaccine. Study-level findings and limits: Scientists sampled the repertoires only once the peak T cell response had passed. Across spike, vaccine-associated CD4 TCRs were found, dominant at 160-218 and 743-854.

The CDR3 covers 14 residues. Germline V gene sequence: CDR1 SGHTA, CDR2 FQGNSA. The ends were cut back, 5 bases at V and 8 bases at J, with 18 bases in the middle. The source is an adult in good health. The V and J genes are TRBV7-2 and TRBJ1-2, with D possibly matching TRBD1 (5 bases). The sequenced sample was peripheral blood, obtained on day 0 of AZD1222 vaccination. The CDR3 spells CASSQDRAGSGYTF. The DNA of the CDR3 is TGTGCCAGCAGCCAAGACAGAGCCGGCTCAGGCTACACCTTC.